The rows below give T cell receptor beta chains drawn from one sample of a study of molecular identifiers for immune sequencing clone quantification. In TCRdb, the PCR reads were re-called with MiXCR into one record per CDR3 protein. The data contain some 91,000 distinct CDR3 sequences, approximately 25% of them singletons. The sequencing input was naive CD8+ T cells from blood, with Jurkat cell RNA spiked in. The receptor set was obtained from a human donor in good health. Some libraries in this study had Jurkat cell RNA spiked in. Both conserved end residues are part of each CDR3. The order of the fields is CDR3 protein, J gene, V gene.

CDR3 protein: CASSPLGDNQPQHF; J gene: TRBJ1-5; V gene: TRBV5-6
CDR3 protein: CASSLSTALNTEAFF; J gene: TRBJ1-1; V gene: TRBV4-3
CDR3 protein: CASRGLAGINEQFF; J gene: TRBJ2-1; V gene: TRBV6-2/TRBV6-3
CDR3 protein: CASSATGVNQPQHF; J gene: TRBJ1-5; V gene: TRBV6-5
CDR3 protein: CPSSGTGYEQYF; J gene: TRBJ2-7; V gene: TRBV11-1
CDR3 protein: CASSEIRAQEQFF; J gene: TRBJ2-1; V gene: TRBV11-2
CDR3 protein: CSATGQGSPYEQHF; J gene: TRBJ2-7; V gene: TRBV29-1
CDR3 protein: CASSSMSTEAFF; J gene: TRBJ1-1; V gene: TRBV7-9
CDR3 protein: CASSLFGGAYEQYF; J gene: TRBJ2-7; V gene: TRBV12-3/TRBV12-4
CDR3 protein: CASSQDHGAYEQYF; J gene: TRBJ2-7; V gene: TRBV4-2
CDR3 protein: CSVTTGWGYTF; J gene: TRBJ1-2; V gene: TRBV29-1
CDR3 protein: CSARDQGPWQFF; J gene: TRBJ2-1; V gene: TRBV20-1
CDR3 protein: CASSLVGPIEPPYF; J gene: TRBJ2-5; V gene: TRBV11-2
CDR3 protein: CASSHIGVMSGSPLHF; J gene: TRBJ1-6; V gene: TRBV4-1
CDR3 protein: CASSYSIGTGVYSNQPQHF; J gene: TRBJ1-5; V gene: TRBV6-2/TRBV6-3
CDR3 protein: CASSPTDNTYEQYF; J gene: TRBJ2-7; V gene: TRBV4-1
CDR3 protein: CAWRGVGLGEKLFF; J gene: TRBJ1-4; V gene: TRBV30
CDR3 protein: CASSEPYSYSSYNEQFF; J gene: TRBJ2-1; V gene: TRBV6-2/TRBV6-3
CDR3 protein: CAWSGTGAQETQYF; J gene: TRBJ2-5; V gene: TRBV30
CDR3 protein: CASSPGTGDEKLFF; J gene: TRBJ1-4; V gene: TRBV3-1
CDR3 protein: CASSIEKLIRNTEAFF; J gene: TRBJ1-1; V gene: TRBV19
CDR3 protein: CSVVEAKNIQYF; J gene: TRBJ2-4; V gene: TRBV29-1
CDR3 protein: CASSQDDRVGTEALF; J gene: TRBJ1-1; V gene: TRBV4-3
CDR3 protein: CASSLDSLNSPLHF; J gene: TRBJ1-6; V gene: TRBV7-9
CDR3 protein: CASSDPTGLNTEAFF; J gene: TRBJ1-1; V gene: TRBV2
CDR3 protein: CANSLTTEAGDTIYF; J gene: TRBJ1-3; V gene: TRBV7-6
CDR3 protein: CASSLGGEKLFF; J gene: TRBJ1-4; V gene: TRBV7-9
CDR3 protein: CASTPGGRGRESDTQCF; J gene: TRBJ2-3; V gene: TRBV28
CDR3 protein: CASSLPLGEGFYNEQFF; J gene: TRBJ2-1; V gene: TRBV28
CDR3 protein: CASLKSPPIYNEQFF; J gene: TRBJ2-1; V gene: TRBV27
CDR3 protein: CSAKVKTSAPYTQYF; J gene: TRBJ2-7; V gene: TRBV20-1
CDR3 protein: CASSQDRTGTGWGAFF; J gene: TRBJ1-1; V gene: TRBV4-3
CDR3 protein: CASSLGGGNEQLF; J gene: TRBJ2-1; V gene: TRBV7-9
CDR3 protein: CASSPTRTDTQYF; J gene: TRBJ2-3; V gene: TRBV27
CDR3 protein: CASSLTASRDPAQETQYF; J gene: TRBJ2-5; V gene: TRBV7-7
CDR3 protein: CASSLAGQGNEQFF; J gene: TRBJ2-1; V gene: TRBV7-9
CDR3 protein: CASSMGGEHEQYF; J gene: TRBJ2-7; V gene: TRBV19
CDR3 protein: CASSLGQGATGELFF; J gene: TRBJ2-2; V gene: TRBV7-2
CDR3 protein: CASSLALREYNEQFF; J gene: TRBJ2-1; V gene: TRBV7-6
CDR3 protein: CASRLASGMYQETQYF; J gene: TRBJ2-5; V gene: TRBV12-3/TRBV12-4
CDR3 protein: CASSLASWSYEQYF; J gene: TRBJ2-7; V gene: TRBV5-6
CDR3 protein: CTNTSENTQYF; J gene: TRBJ2-3; V gene: TRBV5-1
CDR3 protein: CASSEGQGTNTEAFF; J gene: TRBJ1-1; V gene: TRBV7-9
CDR3 protein: CASSQGTGVLAFF; J gene: TRBJ1-1; V gene: TRBV4-3
CDR3 protein: CASSLRPAMGTEAFF; J gene: TRBJ1-1; V gene: TRBV27